This entry lists 17 T cell receptor beta chains sequenced from one sample in a study of blood T cell repertoires in COVID-19. Data came from immunoSEQ multiplex PCR; TCRdb stores just in-frame clones and leaves some out. The sample gives 120,000 to 150,000 clones, about 83% of which show up once; 8.6% is in the top ten. Sequencing was carried out using peripheral blood. The receptors derive from a woman aged 45-59 years with active or convalescent COVID-19.

The chain couples TRBV6-2 or TRBV6-3 to TRBJ2-2, with 11 bases lining up with TRBD2. The CDR3 sequence is 18 residues long. With V trimmed by 0 bases and J by 6 bases, 9 bases remained unmatched. The germline CDR1 and CDR2 sequences are MNHEY and SVGEGT. In DNA form, the CDR3 reads TGTGCCAGCAGTTACTCGTCGACTAGCGGGATTGGCGCCGGGGAGCTGTTTTTT. This translates into CASSYSSTSGIGAGELFF.

CDR3 bases: TGTGCCAGCAGCAAAGCGCGGCTCAGCTCCTACGAGCAGTACTTC. The encoded protein is CASSKARLSSYEQYF. This rearrangement joins TRBV21-1 to TRBJ2-7; the D call of TRBD2 is as the table states it, not checked on the DNA. TRBV21-1 is listed as a pseudogene. The CDR3 totals 15 residues.

This chain joins TRBV7-3 and TRBJ2-1, with 7 bases fitting TRBD2. There are 12 residues in the CDR3. Germline V gives CDR1 SGHTA, CDR2 FQGTGA. Trimming took 4 bases from V and 8 from J; bases not matched to a gene: 2. The chain's CDR3 is CASSWGGDEQFF. CDR3 DNA sequence: TGTGCCAGCAGCTGGGGAGGGGATGAGCAGTTCTTC.

The chain recombines TRBV5-8 with TRBJ2-1, with TRBD2 identical over 8 bases. Germline lookup yields CDR1 SGHTS and CDR2 YDEGEE. V shed 4 bases and J 8 bases; nucleotides not matched to a gene: 11. This CDR3 has 15 residues. CDR3 protein: CASSTVAGKVDEQFF. The CDR3 DNA follows: TGTGCCAGCAGCACAGTAGCGGGAAAAGTTGATGAGCAGTTCTTC. The complete variable domain, with remaining parts taken from reference TRBV5-8 and TRBJ2-1, reads EAGVTQSPTHLIKTRGQQATLRCSPISGHTSVYWYQQALGLGLQFLLWYDEGEERNRGNFPPRFSGRQFPNYSSELNVNALELEDSALYLCASSTVAGKVDEQFFGPGTRLTVL.

This clone appeared once. This rearrangement joins TRBV5-5 to TRBJ1-1, with 10 bases fitting TRBD1. The CDR3 consists of 17 residues. J gave up 1 base and V 0 bases, and 6 bases lay outside the gene matches. Germline CDR1 is SGHKS and CDR2 is YYEKEE (reference sequence). CDR3 loop: CASSLVRQGASNTEAFF. Here the CDR3 DNA reads TGTGCCAGCAGCTTGGTCCGACAGGGGGCTTCGAACACTGAAGCTTTCTTT. The full variable domain, with the rest looked up from reference TRBV5-5 and TRBJ1-1, is DAGVTQSPTHLIKTRGQQVTLRCSPISGHKSVSWYQQVLGQGPQFIFQYYEKEERGRGNFPDRFSARQFPNYSSELNVNALLLGDSALYLCASSLVRQGASNTEAFFGQGTRLTVV.

The chain is built from TRBV28 and TRBJ2-2, with a weak D call TRBD1 (5 bases). This CDR3 is 16 amino acids long. Germline values: CDR1 MDHEN, CDR2 SYDVKM. The V gene lost 3 bases and the J gene lost 5 bases, with 16 bases spanning the gap. This chain's CDR3 is CASSFSWQGNTGELFF. The CDR3 region has the DNA TGTGCCAGCAGTTTCTCGTGGCAGGGAAATACCGGGGAGCTGTTTTTT.

The chain couples TRBV25-1 to TRBJ1-1; a possible D gene is TRBD1 (5 bases). V shed 6 bases and J shed 0 bases, with 11 bases lying between them. Germline CDR1 reads MGHDK; CDR2 reads SYGVNS. The length of the CDR3 is 14 residues. CDR3: CASSPGVLNTEAFF. The CDR3 DNA sequence: TGTGCCAGCAGCCCGGGGGTGTTGAACACTGAAGCTTTCTTT.

The V gene is TRBV5-6, the J gene TRBJ1-1; D gene unclear. Trimming left V 2 bases short and J 2 bases short, with 10 bases between. CDR3 length equals 14 residues. CDR1 is SGHDT, CDR2 YYEEEE, per germline. The CDR3 loop is CASSFRGRNTEAFF. The CDR3 DNA reads TGTGCCAGCAGCTTCCGTGGTAGAAACACTGAAGCTTTCTTT.

The chain has TRBV6-5 and TRBJ1-2; 12 bases map to TRBD1. The CDR3 is made up of 15 amino acids. Germline CDR1 reads MNHEY; CDR2 reads SVGAGI. V lost 1 base, J lost 5 bases, and 2 bases stayed unmatched. Written as DNA, the CDR3 is TGTGCCAGCAGTTACTGGGACAGGGGGCAATATGGCTACACCTTC. This codes for CASSYWDRGQYGYTF.

This clone has only one observation. The chain couples TRBV28 to TRBJ1-5; D is unresolved. The V gene's germline CDR1 is MDHEN and CDR2 SYDVKM. This CDR3 spans 12 amino acids. V lost 6 bases and J 5 bases, leaving 8 bases between the germline ends. CDR3 residues: CASSPSDQPQHF. Here the CDR3 DNA reads TGTGCCAGCAGCCCCAGTGATCAGCCCCAGCATTTT. Together with reference TRBV28 and TRBJ1-5, the CDR3 gives the full variable domain: DVKVTQSSRYLVKRTGEKVFLECVQDMDHENMFWYRQDPGLGLRLIYFSYDVKMKEKGDIPEGYSVSREKKERFSLILESASTNQTSMYLCASSPSDQPQHFGDGTRLSIL.

This chain connects TRBV27 to TRBJ1-6, with D possibly matching TRBD1 (6 bases). V gave up 2 bases and J gave up 3 bases, with 8 bases separating them. Looked up from germline, CDR1 is MNHEY and CDR2 is SMNVEV (reference sequence). This CDR3 is built from 15 residues. CDR3 nucleotides: TGTGCCAGCAGTTTAGGCAGGGGCTATAATTCACCCCTCCACTTT. It codes for CASSLGRGYNSPLHF.

This clone was recorded once. This chain uses TRBV27 with TRBJ2-3; weak D call: TRBD2 (5 bases). Germline V gives CDR1 MNHEY, CDR2 SMNVEV (reference sequence). The CDR3 has 16 residues. The V end lost 4 bases, the J end lost 8 bases, and 22 bases lay between the germline ends. DNA for the CDR3: TGTGCCAGCAGTTCTTACACTACCACTCCAGAGGGTACGCAGTATTTT. It specifies CASSSYTTTPEGTQYF.

In this sample, this clone turned up once. The gene calls are TRBV3-1 (or the pseudogene TRBV3-2) and TRBJ1-1, with 7 bases lining up with TRBD1. Germline V gives CDR1 LGHDT, CDR2 YNNKEL (reference sequence). V gave up 8 bases and J gave up 1 base; unmatched junction bases: 4. The CDR3 loop spans 13 amino acids. Written as DNA, the CDR3 is TGTGCCAGCGGGGGACAGAGGAACACTGAAGCTTTCTTT. It encodes CASGGQRNTEAFF.

The chain couples TRBV5-6 to TRBJ1-1, with D possibly TRBD1 on 5 matching bases. There are 18 residues in the CDR3. V was shortened by 6 bases and J by 0 bases, with 24 bases between the two germline ends. CDR1 SGHDT and CDR2 YYEEEE come from the germline V gene. Written as DNA, the CDR3 is TGTGCCAGCACCCCGGGGAGGGGTCTCCGGGGTTTGAACACTGAAGCTTTCTTT. It yields the protein CASTPGRGLRGLNTEAFF.

The chain links TRBV7-2 to TRBJ1-1; D is undetermined. The CDR3 runs 13 residues. Germline V gene lookup returns CDR1 SGHTA and CDR2 FQGNSA. The V end was cut by 2 bases, the J end by 1 base, with 5 bases between. DNA of the CDR3: TGTGCCAGCAGCTTAATCTCGAACACTGAAGCTTTCTTT. Translating gives CASSLISNTEAFF.

V and J are TRBV7-2 and TRBJ2-5; 8 nucleotides align to TRBD2. The V and J ends lost 5 bases and 5 bases, in that order; junction bases with no gene match: 13. CDR1 is SGHTA and CDR2 is FQGNSA in the germline V gene. The CDR3 has 16 amino acids. The CDR3 DNA is TGTGCCAGCAGCCCCCAGATCGGGGGGGCGGGGGAGACCCAGTACTTC. As protein: CASSPQIGGAGETQYF.

This clone was seen once. J is TRBJ1-6 and V is TRBV4-1; 7 bases are shared with TRBD1. The junction had 8 bases not matched to a gene; V was cut back by 0 bases and J by 9 bases. Germline V gives CDR1 MGHRA, CDR2 YSYEKL. The CDR3 sequence is 16 residues long. The CDR3 DNA reads as TGCGCCAGCAGCCAAGAGGTGGCCAGGGGGAGTTCACCCCTCCACTTT. It codes for CASSQEVARGSSPLHF.